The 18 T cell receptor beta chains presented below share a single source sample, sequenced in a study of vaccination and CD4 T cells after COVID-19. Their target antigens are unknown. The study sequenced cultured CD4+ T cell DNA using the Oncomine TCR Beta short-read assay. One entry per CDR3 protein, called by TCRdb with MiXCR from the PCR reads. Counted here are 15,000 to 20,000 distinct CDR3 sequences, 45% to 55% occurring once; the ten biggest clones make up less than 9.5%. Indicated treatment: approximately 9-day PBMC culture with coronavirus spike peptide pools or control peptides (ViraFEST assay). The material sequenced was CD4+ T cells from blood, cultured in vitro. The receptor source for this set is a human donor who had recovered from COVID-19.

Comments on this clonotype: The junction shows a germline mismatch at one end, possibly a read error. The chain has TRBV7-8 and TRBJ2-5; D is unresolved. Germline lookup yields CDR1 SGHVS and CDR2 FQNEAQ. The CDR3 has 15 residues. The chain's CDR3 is CASSPRRTSEETLYF. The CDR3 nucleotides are TGTGCCAGCAGCCCTAGACGGACGTCCGAAGAGACCCTGTACTTC.

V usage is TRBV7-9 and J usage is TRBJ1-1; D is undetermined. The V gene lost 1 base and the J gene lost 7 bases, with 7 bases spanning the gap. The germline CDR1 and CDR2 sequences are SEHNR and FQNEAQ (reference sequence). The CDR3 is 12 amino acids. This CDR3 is CASSLEEFEAFF. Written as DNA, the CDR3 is TGTGCCAGCAGCTTAGAAGAGTTTGAAGCTTTCTTT.

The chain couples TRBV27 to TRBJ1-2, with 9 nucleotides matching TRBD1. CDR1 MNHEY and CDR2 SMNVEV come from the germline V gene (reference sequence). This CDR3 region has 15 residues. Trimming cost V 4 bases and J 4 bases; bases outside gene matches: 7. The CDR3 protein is CASSSVGQGFYGYTF. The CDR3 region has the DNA TGTGCCAGCAGTTCCGTGGGACAGGGATTCTATGGCTACACCTTC.

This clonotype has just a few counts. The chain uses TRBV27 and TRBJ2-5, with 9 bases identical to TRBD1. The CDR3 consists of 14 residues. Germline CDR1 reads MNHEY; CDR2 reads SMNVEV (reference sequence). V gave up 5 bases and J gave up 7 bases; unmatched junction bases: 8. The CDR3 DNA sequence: TGTGCCAGCAGTCTCGACAGGGGGGACGCGACCCAGTACTTC. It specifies CASSLDRGDATQYF.

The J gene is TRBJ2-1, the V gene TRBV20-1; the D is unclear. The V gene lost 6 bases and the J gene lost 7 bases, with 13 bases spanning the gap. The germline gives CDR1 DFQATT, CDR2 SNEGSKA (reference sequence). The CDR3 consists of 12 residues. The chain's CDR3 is CSAQKATNEQFF. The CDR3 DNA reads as TGCAGTGCCCAAAAGGCGACTAATGAGCAGTTCTTC.

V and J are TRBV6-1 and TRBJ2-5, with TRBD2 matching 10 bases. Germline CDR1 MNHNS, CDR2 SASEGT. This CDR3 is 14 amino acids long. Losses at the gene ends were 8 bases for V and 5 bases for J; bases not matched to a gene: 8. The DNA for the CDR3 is TGTGCCAGCGCGCCGGGACTAGCGTCGGAGACCCAGTACTTC. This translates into CASAPGLASETQYF.

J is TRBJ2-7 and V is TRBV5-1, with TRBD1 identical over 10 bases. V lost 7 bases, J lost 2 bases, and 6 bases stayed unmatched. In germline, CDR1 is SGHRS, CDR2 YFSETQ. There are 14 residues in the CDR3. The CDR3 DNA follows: TGCGCCAGCCAGGGCGGGACAGGGGCCTACGAGCAGTACTTC. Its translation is CASQGGTGAYEQYF.

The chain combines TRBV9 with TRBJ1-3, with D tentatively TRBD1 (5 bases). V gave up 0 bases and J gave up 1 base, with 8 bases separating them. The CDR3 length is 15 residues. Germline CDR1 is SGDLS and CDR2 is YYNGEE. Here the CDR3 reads CASSVEGISGNTIYF. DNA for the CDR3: TGTGCCAGCAGCGTAGAGGGGATTTCTGGAAACACCATATATTTT.

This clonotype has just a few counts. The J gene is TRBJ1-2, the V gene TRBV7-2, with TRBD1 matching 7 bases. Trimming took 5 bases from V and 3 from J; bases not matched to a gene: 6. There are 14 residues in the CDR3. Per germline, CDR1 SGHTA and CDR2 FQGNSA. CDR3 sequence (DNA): TGTGCCAGCAGCCCGCTGACAGGGTACTATGGCTACACCTTC. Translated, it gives CASSPLTGYYGYTF.

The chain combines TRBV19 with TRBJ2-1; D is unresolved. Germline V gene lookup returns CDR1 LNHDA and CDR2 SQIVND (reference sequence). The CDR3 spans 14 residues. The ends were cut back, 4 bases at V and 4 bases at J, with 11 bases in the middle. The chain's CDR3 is CASSNRMGYNEQFF. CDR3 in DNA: TGTGCCAGTAGTAACAGAATGGGGTACAATGAGCAGTTCTTC.

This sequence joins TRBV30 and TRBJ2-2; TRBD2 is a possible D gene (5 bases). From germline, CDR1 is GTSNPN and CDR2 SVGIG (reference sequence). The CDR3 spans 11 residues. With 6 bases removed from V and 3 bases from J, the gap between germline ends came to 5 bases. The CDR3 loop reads CACGDTGELFF. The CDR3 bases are TGTGCCTGCGGGGACACCGGGGAGCTGTTTTTT.

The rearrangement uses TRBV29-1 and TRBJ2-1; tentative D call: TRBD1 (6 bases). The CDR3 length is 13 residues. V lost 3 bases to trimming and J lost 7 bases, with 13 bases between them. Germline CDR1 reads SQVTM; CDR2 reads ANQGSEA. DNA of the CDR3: TGCAGCGTTGAGAAGGCCACAGGGAATGAGCAGTTCTTC. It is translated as CSVEKATGNEQFF.

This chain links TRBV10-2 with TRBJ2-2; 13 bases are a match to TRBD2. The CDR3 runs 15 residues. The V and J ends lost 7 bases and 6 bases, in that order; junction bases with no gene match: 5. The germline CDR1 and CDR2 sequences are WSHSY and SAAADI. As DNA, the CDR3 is TGCGCCAGCACCTGGACTAGCGGGAGATCCGGGGAGCTGTTTTTT. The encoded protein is CASTWTSGRSGELFF.

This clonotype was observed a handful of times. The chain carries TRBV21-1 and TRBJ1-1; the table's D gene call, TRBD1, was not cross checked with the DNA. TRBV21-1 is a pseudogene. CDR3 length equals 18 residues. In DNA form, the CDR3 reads TGTGCCAGCAGCAAACCCACTGGACAGGTGGACATGAACACTGAAGCTTTCTTT. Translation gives CASSKPTGQVDMNTEAFF.

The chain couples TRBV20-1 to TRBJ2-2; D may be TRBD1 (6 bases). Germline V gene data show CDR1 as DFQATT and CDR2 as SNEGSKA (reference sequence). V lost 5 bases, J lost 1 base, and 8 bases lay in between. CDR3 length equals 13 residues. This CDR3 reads CSAPDRNTGELFF. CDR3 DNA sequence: TGCAGTGCTCCGGACAGGAACACCGGGGAGCTGTTTTTT.

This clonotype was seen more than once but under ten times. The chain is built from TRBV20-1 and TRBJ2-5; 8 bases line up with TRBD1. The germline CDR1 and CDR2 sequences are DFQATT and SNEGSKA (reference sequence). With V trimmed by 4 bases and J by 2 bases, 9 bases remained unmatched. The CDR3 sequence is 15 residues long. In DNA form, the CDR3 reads TGCAGTGCTAAGGCCCCAGGGGGCGGACAAGAGACCCAGTACTTC. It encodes CSAKAPGGGQETQYF.

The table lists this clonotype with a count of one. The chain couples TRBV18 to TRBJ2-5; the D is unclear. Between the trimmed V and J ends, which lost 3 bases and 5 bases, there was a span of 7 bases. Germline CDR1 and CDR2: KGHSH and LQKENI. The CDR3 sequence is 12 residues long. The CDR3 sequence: CASSPLGETQYF. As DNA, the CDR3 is TGTGCCAGCTCACCGCTCGGGGAGACCCAGTACTTC.

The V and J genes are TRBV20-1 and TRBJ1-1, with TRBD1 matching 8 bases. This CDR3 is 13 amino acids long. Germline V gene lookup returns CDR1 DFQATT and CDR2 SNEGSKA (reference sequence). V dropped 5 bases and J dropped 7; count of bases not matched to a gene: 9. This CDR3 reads CSARRDRTIEAFF. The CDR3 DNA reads TGCAGTGCTCGCCGGGACAGGACTATTGAAGCTTTCTTT.